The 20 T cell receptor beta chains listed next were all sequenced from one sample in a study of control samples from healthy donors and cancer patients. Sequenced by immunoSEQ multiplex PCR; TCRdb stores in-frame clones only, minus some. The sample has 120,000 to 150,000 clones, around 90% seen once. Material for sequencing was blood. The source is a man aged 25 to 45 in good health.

As DNA, the CDR3 is TGTGCCAGCAGCAAACTTAAGGAGGGACAGATGAACACTGAAGCTTTCTTT. This translates into CASSKLKEGQMNTEAFF. This rearrangement joins TRBV21-1 to TRBJ1-1; the tabulated D call, TRBD1, remains unverified against the DNA. TRBV21-1 is noted as a pseudogene. The CDR3 consists of 17 residues.

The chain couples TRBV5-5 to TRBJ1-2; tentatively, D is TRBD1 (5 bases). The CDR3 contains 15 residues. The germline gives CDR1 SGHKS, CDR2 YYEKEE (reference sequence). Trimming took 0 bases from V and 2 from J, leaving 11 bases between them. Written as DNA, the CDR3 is TGTGCCAGCAGCTTGGCGGGGGTGGGCAACTATGGCTACACCTTC. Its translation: CASSLAGVGNYGYTF.

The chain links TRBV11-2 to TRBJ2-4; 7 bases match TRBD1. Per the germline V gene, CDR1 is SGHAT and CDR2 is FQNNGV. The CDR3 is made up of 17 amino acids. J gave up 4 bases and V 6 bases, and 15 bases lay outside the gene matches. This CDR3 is CASSPAVGGISKNIQYF. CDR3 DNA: TGTGCCAGCAGTCCTGCGGTAGGGGGCATCTCGAAAAACATTCAGTACTTC.

The CDR3 loop is CASSYSDSNEAFF. CDR3 DNA: TGTGCCAGCAGTTACTCGGACAGTAATGAAGCTTTCTTT. The chain employs TRBV6-2 or TRBV6-3 and TRBJ1-1, with D perhaps TRBD1 (6 bases). This CDR3 is 13 amino acids long. Deletions cut 0 bases from V and 7 bases from J, with 9 bases between. Germline values: CDR1 MNHEY, CDR2 SVGEGT.

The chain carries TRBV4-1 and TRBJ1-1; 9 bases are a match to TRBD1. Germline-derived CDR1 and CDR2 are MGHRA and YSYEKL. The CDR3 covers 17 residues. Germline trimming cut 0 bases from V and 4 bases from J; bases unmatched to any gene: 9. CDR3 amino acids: CASSQDVLVTGGTEAFF. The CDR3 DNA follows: TGCGCCAGCAGCCAAGATGTGTTAGTGACAGGGGGCACTGAAGCTTTCTTT.

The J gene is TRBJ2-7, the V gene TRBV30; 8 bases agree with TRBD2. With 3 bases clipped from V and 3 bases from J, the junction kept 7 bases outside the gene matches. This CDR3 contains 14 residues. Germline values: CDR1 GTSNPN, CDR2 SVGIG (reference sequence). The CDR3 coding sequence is TGTGCCTGGAGCCTTAGCGGGACCATCTACGAGCAGTACTTC. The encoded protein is CAWSLSGTIYEQYF.

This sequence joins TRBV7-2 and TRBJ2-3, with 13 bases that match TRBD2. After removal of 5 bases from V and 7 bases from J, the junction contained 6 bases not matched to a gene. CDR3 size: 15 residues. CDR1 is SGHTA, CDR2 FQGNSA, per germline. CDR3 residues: CASSALAGGGYTQYF. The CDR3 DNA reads TGTGCCAGCAGCGCACTAGCGGGAGGGGGGTATACGCAGTATTTT. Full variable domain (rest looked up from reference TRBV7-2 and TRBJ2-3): GAGVSQSPSNKVTEKGKDVELRCDPISGHTALYWYRQSLGQGLEFLIYFQGNSAPDKSGLPSDRFSAERTGGSVSTLTIQRTQQEDSAVYLCASSALAGGGYTQYFGPGTRLTVL.

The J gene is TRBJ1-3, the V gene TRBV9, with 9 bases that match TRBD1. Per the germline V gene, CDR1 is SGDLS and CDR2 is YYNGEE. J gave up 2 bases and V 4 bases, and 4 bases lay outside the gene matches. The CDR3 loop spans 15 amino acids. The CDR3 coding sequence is TGTGCCAGCAGCCGACAGGGGGAGGCTGGAAACACCATATATTTT. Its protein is CASSRQGEAGNTIYF.

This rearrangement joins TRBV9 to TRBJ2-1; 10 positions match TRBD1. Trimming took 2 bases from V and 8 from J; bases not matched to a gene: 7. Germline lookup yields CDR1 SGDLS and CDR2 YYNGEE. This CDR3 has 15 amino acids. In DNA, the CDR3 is TGTGCCAGCAGCGTCGCGGGACAGGGGTTTTATGAGCAGTTCTTC. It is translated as CASSVAGQGFYEQFF.

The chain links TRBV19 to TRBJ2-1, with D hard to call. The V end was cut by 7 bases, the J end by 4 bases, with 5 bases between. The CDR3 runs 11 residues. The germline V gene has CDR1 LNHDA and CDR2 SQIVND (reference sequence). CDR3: CASTLYNEQFF. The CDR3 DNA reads TGTGCCAGTACCCTATACAATGAGCAGTTCTTC.

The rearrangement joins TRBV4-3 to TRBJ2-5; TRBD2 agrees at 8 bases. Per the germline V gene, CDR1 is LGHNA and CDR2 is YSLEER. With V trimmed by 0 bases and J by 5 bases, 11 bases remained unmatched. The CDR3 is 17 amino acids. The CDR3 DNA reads TGCGCCAGCAGCCAAGATCGGGGGGGCGTAACCCAGGAGACCCAGTACTTC. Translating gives CASSQDRGGVTQETQYF.

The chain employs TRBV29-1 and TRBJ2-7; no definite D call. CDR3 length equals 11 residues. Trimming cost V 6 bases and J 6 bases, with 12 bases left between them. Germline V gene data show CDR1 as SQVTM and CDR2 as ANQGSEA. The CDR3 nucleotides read TGCAGCGTAGTAGGTGCCGGCGAGCAGTACTTC. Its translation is CSVVGAGEQYF.

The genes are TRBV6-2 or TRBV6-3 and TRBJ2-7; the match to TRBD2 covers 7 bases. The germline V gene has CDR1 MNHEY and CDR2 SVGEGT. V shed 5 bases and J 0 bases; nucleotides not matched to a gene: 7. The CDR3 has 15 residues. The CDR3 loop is CASSRTSVSSYEQYF. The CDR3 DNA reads TGTGCCAGCAGTCGAACTAGCGTCAGCTCCTACGAGCAGTACTTC.

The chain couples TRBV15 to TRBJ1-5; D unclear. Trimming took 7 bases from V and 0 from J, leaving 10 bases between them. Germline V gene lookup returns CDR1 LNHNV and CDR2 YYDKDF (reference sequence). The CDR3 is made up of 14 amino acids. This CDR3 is CATMRVYSNQPQHF. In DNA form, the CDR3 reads TGTGCCACCATGCGGGTGTATAGCAATCAGCCCCAGCATTTT.

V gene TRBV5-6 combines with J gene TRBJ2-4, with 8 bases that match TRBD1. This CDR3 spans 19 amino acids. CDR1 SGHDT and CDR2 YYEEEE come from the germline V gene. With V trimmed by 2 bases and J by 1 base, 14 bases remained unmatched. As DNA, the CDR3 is TGTGCCAGCAGCTTTACCGGGACAGGCATTTGGGGGGCCAAAAACATTCAGTACTTC. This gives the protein CASSFTGTGIWGAKNIQYF.

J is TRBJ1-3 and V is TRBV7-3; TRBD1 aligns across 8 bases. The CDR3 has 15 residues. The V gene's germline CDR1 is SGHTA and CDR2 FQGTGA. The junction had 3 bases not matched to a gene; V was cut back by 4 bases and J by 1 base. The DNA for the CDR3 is TGTGCCAGCAGCTCGCAGGGGGCGTCTGGAAACACCATATATTTT. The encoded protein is CASSSQGASGNTIYF.

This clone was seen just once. The CDR3 is CASSVVEGFATNYGYTF. The CDR3 DNA reads as TGTGCCAGCAGCGTAGTTGAGGGTTTCGCTACTAACTATGGCTACACCTTC. The chain employs TRBV9 and TRBJ1-2; D ambiguous. The CDR3 is 17 amino acids. V dropped 0 bases and J dropped 0 bases, with 15 bases sitting between them. The germline V gene encodes CDR1 SGDLS and CDR2 YYNGEE.

CDR3 protein: CASSLEIGQRITEAFF. The CDR3 nucleotides are TGTGCCAGCAGCCTTGAAATTGGACAGCGGATAACTGAAGCTTTCTTT. This rearrangement joins TRBV9 to TRBJ1-1; D possibly corresponds to TRBD1 (6 bases). Germline V lookup: CDR1 SGDLS, CDR2 YYNGEE. Trimming pared 4 bases from V and 5 bases from J, leaving 21 bases between. This CDR3 is 16 amino acids long.

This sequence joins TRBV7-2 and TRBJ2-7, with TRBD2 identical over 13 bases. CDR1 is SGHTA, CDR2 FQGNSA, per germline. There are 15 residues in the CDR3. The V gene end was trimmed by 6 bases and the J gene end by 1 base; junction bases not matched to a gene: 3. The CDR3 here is CASSWTSGRSYEQYF. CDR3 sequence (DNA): TGTGCCAGCAGTTGGACTAGCGGGAGATCCTACGAGCAGTACTTC. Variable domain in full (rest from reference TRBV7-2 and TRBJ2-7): GAGVSQSPSNKVTEKGKDVELRCDPISGHTALYWYRQSLGQGLEFLIYFQGNSAPDKSGLPSDRFSAERTGGSVSTLTIQRTQQEDSAVYLCASSWTSGRSYEQYFGPGTRLTVT.

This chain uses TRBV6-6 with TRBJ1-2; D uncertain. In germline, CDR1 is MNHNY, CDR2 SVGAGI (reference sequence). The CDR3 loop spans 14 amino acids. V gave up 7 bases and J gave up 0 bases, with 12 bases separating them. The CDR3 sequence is CASKDDPTNYGYTF. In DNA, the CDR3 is TGTGCCAGCAAGGACGACCCCACTAACTATGGCTACACCTTC.